This is a list of T cell receptor beta chains from one sample in a study of T cell responses to AZD1222 COVID-19 vaccine. Assay: immunoSEQ multiplex PCR; the TCRdb copy retains only in-frame clones and omits some. Here the sample spans some 150,000 clones, around 88% being singletons. Sequenced material: peripheral blood, taken on day 0 of AZD1222 vaccination. These receptors came from an adult in good health. The CDR3 runs from the conserved cysteine through the conserved F or W. Each record gives: clone size, J gene, V gene, D gene, CDR3 protein, CDR3 DNA. A D gene is named only where the DNA matches it firmly. Not all rows give a size; the values are once, few, many and, for expanded clones, a class.

clone_size: once
j_call: TRBJ1-2
v_call: TRBV11-2
d_call: -
cdr3_aa: CASSGGFGYTF
cdr3_nt: TGTGCCAGCAGCGGGGGATTTGGCTACACCTTC

clone_size: -
j_call: TRBJ2-1
v_call: TRBV18
d_call: -
cdr3_aa: CASSYSRGSAYNEQFF
cdr3_nt: TGTGCCAGCTCCTATAGCCGGGGTTCTGCCTACAATGAGCAGTTCTTC

clone_size: -
j_call: TRBJ2-2
v_call: TRBV28
d_call: -
cdr3_aa: CAGGQSNTGELFF
cdr3_nt: TGTGCCGGGGGGCAGTCGAACACCGGGGAGCTGTTTTTT

clone_size: -
j_call: TRBJ2-1
v_call: TRBV11-2
d_call: -
cdr3_aa: CASSGIGSYNEQFF
cdr3_nt: TGTGCCAGCAGCGGGATAGGCTCCTACAATGAGCAGTTCTTC

clone_size: -
j_call: TRBJ2-1
v_call: TRBV19
d_call: TRBD2
cdr3_aa: CASSTGEGRHEQFF
cdr3_nt: TGTGCCAGTAGTACGGGGGAGGGTAGGCATGAGCAGTTCTTC

clone_size: once
j_call: TRBJ2-7
v_call: TRBV5-1
d_call: TRBD1
cdr3_aa: CASSFLTGLAYEQYF
cdr3_nt: TGCGCCAGCAGCTTTCTGACAGGGCTAGCCTACGAGCAGTACTTC

clone_size: -
j_call: TRBJ2-7
v_call: TRBV28
d_call: -
cdr3_aa: CASKPPDISYEQYF
cdr3_nt: TGTGCCAGCAAACCCCCAGATATCTCCTACGAGCAGTACTTC

clone_size: -
j_call: TRBJ2-2
v_call: TRBV4-2
d_call: TRBD2
cdr3_aa: CASSQDSSSGLLNTGELFF
cdr3_nt: TGTGCCAGCAGCCAAGATTCTTCTAGCGGGCTTCTCAACACCGGGGAGCTGTTTTTT

clone_size: once
j_call: TRBJ2-7
v_call: TRBV5-6
d_call: -
cdr3_aa: CASSLDPIYEQYF
cdr3_nt: TGTGCCAGCAGCTTGGATCCTATCTACGAGCAGTACTTC

clone_size: -
j_call: TRBJ2-7
v_call: TRBV28
d_call: TRBD2
cdr3_aa: CASRLELAGGREQYF
cdr3_nt: TGTGCCAGCAGGTTAGAACTAGCGGGAGGGCGTGAGCAGTACTTC

clone_size: -
j_call: TRBJ1-4
v_call: TRBV2
d_call: TRBD1
cdr3_aa: CASKRQGNEKLFF
cdr3_nt: TGTGCCAGCAAGCGACAGGGTAATGAAAAACTGTTTTTT

clone_size: -
j_call: TRBJ1-1
v_call: TRBV11-2
d_call: -
cdr3_aa: CASSWEGAAEAFF
cdr3_nt: TGTGCCAGCAGCTGGGAAGGGGCGGCTGAAGCTTTCTTT

clone_size: -
j_call: TRBJ2-1
v_call: TRBV4-3
d_call: TRBD1
cdr3_aa: CASSQDLRDRGPPLGNEQFF
cdr3_nt: TGCGCCAGCAGCCAAGACCTCCGGGACAGGGGGCCACCCCTGGGGAATGAGCAGTTCTTC

clone_size: -
j_call: TRBJ2-1
v_call: TRBV9
d_call: TRBD2
cdr3_aa: CASSPTSEVMFF
cdr3_nt: TGTGCCAGCAGCCCGACTAGCGAAGTTATGTTCTTC

clone_size: -
j_call: TRBJ1-1
v_call: TRBV6-5
d_call: -
cdr3_aa: CASRNTGTSFRAFF
cdr3_nt: TGTGCCAGCAGAAACACAGGAACTTCCTTTAGAGCTTTCTTT